This T cell receptor (beta chain) was sequenced during a study of blood T cell repertoires in COVID-19. Whole-study context: Samples representing acute and convalescent COVID-19 were sourced from the United States, Italy and Spain.

Trimming left V 4 bases short and J 7 bases short, with 17 bases between. This CDR3 comprises 15 residues. Germline CDR1 reads SGHDN; CDR2 reads FVKESK. Patients from Seattle were sampled longitudinally, starting during active infection. TCRdb's copy holds only in-frame clones and misses some; the assay was immunoSEQ multiplex PCR. The sample holds around 470,000 clones, about 91% seen once. The J gene is TRBJ2-1, the V gene TRBV14; perhaps TRBD2 as D (6 bases). This clonotype was obtained from a young man with COVID-19, enrolled during active disease. Sequenced sample: peripheral blood. The CDR3 bases are TGTGCCAGCAGCCGTCCGGGACTGCTCGCAAATGAGCAGTTCTTC. Its translation is CASSRPGLLANEQFF.